The TCR beta chain under discussion was sequenced for a study of T cell responses to AZD1222 COVID-19 vaccine. General study findings and limits: Recipients of two AZD1222 doses showed rising Spike-specific TCR breadth and depth. Dominant CD4 TCR responses targeted spike regions 160-218 and 743-854. Recipients of AZD1222 seropositive at baseline numbered only 5 to 7. The donor cohort was predominantly white British with a female majority, and clonal diversity may have been underestimated.

Points on this clone: Antigen: not known.

Only in-frame clones appear in the TCRdb table, and some are missing; sequencing was by immunoSEQ multiplex PCR. The sample consists of about 70,000 clones, around nine tenths of them appearing once. The sequencing here drew on peripheral blood, taken 28 days after the second dose of the MenACWY control vaccine. This clonotype was obtained from an adult who received the MenACWY meningococcal vaccine as a control.

DNA of the CDR3: TGTGCCAGCAGTTTCGGGGGGGAAGAAAAACTGTTTTTT. Translated: CASSFGGEEKLFF. V usage is TRBV27 and J usage is TRBJ1-4; perhaps TRBD1 as D (5 bases). Between the trimmed V and J ends, which lost 3 bases and 8 bases, there was a span of 10 bases. This CDR3 region has 13 residues. Germline assignment: CDR1 MNHEY and CDR2 SMNVEV (reference sequence).